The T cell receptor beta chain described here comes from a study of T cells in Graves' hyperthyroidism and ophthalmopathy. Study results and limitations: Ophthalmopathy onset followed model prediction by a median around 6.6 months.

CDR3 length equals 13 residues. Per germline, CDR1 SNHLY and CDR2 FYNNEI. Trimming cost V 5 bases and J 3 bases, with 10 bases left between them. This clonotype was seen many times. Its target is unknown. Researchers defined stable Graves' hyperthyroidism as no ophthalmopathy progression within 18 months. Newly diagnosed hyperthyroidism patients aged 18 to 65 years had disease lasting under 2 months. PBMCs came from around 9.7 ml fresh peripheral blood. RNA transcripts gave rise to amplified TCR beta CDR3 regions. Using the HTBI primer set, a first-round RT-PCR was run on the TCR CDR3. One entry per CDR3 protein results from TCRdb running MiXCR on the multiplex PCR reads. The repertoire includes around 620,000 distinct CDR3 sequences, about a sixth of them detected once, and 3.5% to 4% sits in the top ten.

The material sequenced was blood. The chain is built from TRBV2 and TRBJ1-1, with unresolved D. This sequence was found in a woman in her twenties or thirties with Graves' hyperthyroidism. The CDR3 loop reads CASSYSGDTEAFF. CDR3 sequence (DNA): TGTGCCAGCAGTTACAGTGGCGACACTGAAGCTTTCTTT.